This TCR beta chain is drawn from a study of blood T cell repertoires in COVID-19. Study overall: Samples came from the United States, Italy and Spain, spanning acute and convalescent COVID-19.

Authors' analysis steps: Amplification from reference gene primers served as the basis for estimated nucleated cell counts. Using immunoSEQ multiplex PCR, the repertoire was profiled, and TCRdb retains in-frame clones only, with some absent. The V and J calls and clone size were taken over from that table, and D and trimming were inferred from the DNA. In the table there are around 130,000 clones, 84% of which are singletons. This receptor was taken from a human donor in a cohort sampled during active COVID-19. The source material was peripheral blood.

The CDR3 loop reads CAWSLTSGTTDTQYF. The CDR3 nucleotides are TGTGCCTGGAGTCTAACTAGCGGCACCACAGATACGCAGTATTTT. This chain connects TRBV30 to TRBJ2-3; 8 positions agree with TRBD2. Germline loops: CDR1 GTSNPN, CDR2 SVGIG (reference sequence). Trimming took 2 bases from V and 2 from J; bases not matched to a gene: 6. The CDR3 loop spans 15 amino acids.